The 2 T cell receptor beta chains given below trace back to one sample, sequenced in a study of T-cell memory formation after mild COVID-19 (dated by TCRdb to the early 2020s). The library was generated by 5' RACE. Sequencer: Illumina NovaSeq 6000. TCRdb's own reprocessing of the public reads used fastp at Q25 and MiXCR and kept productive beta chains. For every CDR3 protein sequence, its rows merge into one entry that carries the most common genes and DNA. The table for this sample lists roughly 160,000 distinct CDR3 sequences; 10% to 15% of them were counted only once. Of the sample, approximately 3.3% falls within the top ten clones. The sample consisted of PBMCs or a T cell subset sorted from them (not recorded which). These receptors were taken from a man between 18 and 35 years old who had mild COVID-19 (a few samples of this study predate the infection). The sample titles of this study are shuffled in the database, so cell type and time point are left out; the donor was told from shared clones.

J is TRBJ1-1 and V is TRBV7-3; D is undetermined. The CDR3 extends over 15 amino acids. Per the germline V gene, CDR1 is SGHTA and CDR2 is FQGTGA. V lost 0 bases and J lost 2, with 10 bases in between. The CDR3 DNA sequence: TGTGCCAGCAGCTTAACAGGAGGTCAAAACACTGAAGCTTTCTTT. As protein: CASSLTGGQNTEAFF.

The V gene is TRBV7-3, the J gene TRBJ2-3; the D call may be TRBD1 or TRBD2 (5 bases each). The CDR3 is 14 amino acids. V was cut by 5 bases and J by 2 bases, with 11 bases left in between. Germline CDR1 is SGHTA and CDR2 is FQGTGA. In DNA, the CDR3 is TGTGCCAGCAGCGCAACCGGGACCACAGATACGCAGTATTTT. The encoded protein is CASSATGTTDTQYF.